Below, 29 T cell receptor beta chains from the same sample are listed, as sequenced in a study. In TCRdb, the 5' RACE reads were re-called with MiXCR into one record per CDR3 protein. The table lists about 61,000 distinct CDR3 sequences, just under 30% of them singletons. The sequencing input was tumor-infiltrating naive CD4+ T cells sorted from the breast tumor. Subset here: naive CD4+ T cells, CD4+CD45RA+CD25-. The receptors shown here come from a female donor with breast cancer.

The chain is built from TRBV3-1 and TRBJ2-3; 7 nucleotides match TRBD2. V lost 8 bases, J lost 4 bases, and 6 bases stayed unmatched. CDR1 is LGHDT, CDR2 YNNKEL, per germline (reference sequence). This CDR3 contains 13 residues. The CDR3 DNA reads TGTGCCAGCGCCCGGGCGGGAGCAGATACGCAGTATTTT. Its protein product is CASARAGADTQYF.

This clonotype came up a few times. The V call is TRBV12-3 or TRBV12-4, the J call TRBJ2-6; D gene unclear. This CDR3 is built from 16 residues. The V and J ends lost 1 base and 2 bases respectively, with 9 bases between them. CDR3 nucleotide sequence: TGTGCCAGCAGTTTAGACGCGACGGCTGGGGCCAACGTCCTGACTTTC. This translates into CASSLDATAGANVLTF.

Only a few counts were recorded for this clonotype. V usage is TRBV7-9 and J usage is TRBJ2-1, with 7 bases aligning to TRBD1. The CDR3 covers 17 residues. CDR1 and CDR2 (germline): SEHNR, FQNEAQ (reference sequence). V trimming: 5 bases; J trimming: 5 bases; junction bases outside the gene matches: 15. The CDR3: CASSPSMKTGRNNEQFF. CDR3 DNA sequence: TGTGCCAGCAGCCCCTCCATGAAGACAGGGCGGAACAATGAGCAGTTCTTC.

This clonotype was observed at least ten times. This sequence joins TRBV7-8 and TRBJ1-3; tentative D call: TRBD1 (6 bases). There are 14 residues in the CDR3. The germline V gene encodes CDR1 SGHVS and CDR2 FQNEAQ. Trimming left V 5 bases short and J 7 bases short, with 15 bases between. The chain's CDR3 is CASSLGGSQNTIYF. CDR3 coding DNA: TGTGCCAGCAGCCTAGGGGGATCCCAGAACACCATATATTTT.

A single count supports this clonotype. This chain uses TRBV5-5 with TRBJ1-4; D is ambiguous. With 3 bases removed from V and 0 bases from J, the gap between germline ends came to 6 bases. Germline lookup yields CDR1 SGHKS and CDR2 YYEKEE (reference sequence). This CDR3 has 14 amino acids. CDR3 bases: TGTGCCAGCAGCTCACAGTCAACTAATGAAAAACTGTTTTTT. Translation gives CASSSQSTNEKLFF.

The chain recombines TRBV7-9 with TRBJ2-3; D unresolved. Trimming took 8 bases from V and 0 from J, leaving 9 bases between them. The CDR3 length is 13 residues. CDR1 and CDR2 from the germline V gene are SEHNR and FQNEAQ (reference sequence). The CDR3 spells CASFPSSTDTQYF. CDR3 bases: TGTGCCAGCTTTCCGTCGAGCACAGATACGCAGTATTTT. The complete variable domain, with remaining parts taken from reference TRBV7-9 and TRBJ2-3, reads DTGVSQNPRHKITKRGQNVTFRCDPISEHNRLYWYRQTLGQGPEFLTYFQNEAQLEKSRLLSDRFSAERPKGSFSTLEIQRTEQGDSAMYLCASFPSSTDTQYFGPGTRLTVL.

This clonotype was found a few times. V and J are TRBV2 and TRBJ2-1, with D possibly matching TRBD2 (5 bases). CDR1 and CDR2 from the germline V gene are SNHLY and FYNNEI. The CDR3 covers 15 residues. V was trimmed by 1 base and J by 3 bases, leaving 10 bases between them. DNA of the CDR3: TGTGCCAGCAGTGAAGGGCTAGCTGTCTACAATGAGCAGTTCTTC. It codes for CASSEGLAVYNEQFF.

This clonotype was detected only a few times. The chain recombines TRBV7-2 with TRBJ1-2, with TRBD1 as a possible D gene (5 bases). This CDR3 has 15 amino acids. Germline V gene sequence: CDR1 SGHTA, CDR2 FQGNSA. Trimming took off 0 bases at V and 1 base at J, with 9 bases between the two ends. CDR3 region: CASSLAEGLNYGYTF. The CDR3 DNA follows: TGTGCCAGCAGCTTAGCGGAGGGGCTTAACTATGGCTACACCTTC. Using reference TRBV7-2 and TRBJ1-2 for the parts outside the CDR3, the full variable domain is GAGVSQSPSNKVTEKGKDVELRCDPISGHTALYWYRQSLGQGLEFLIYFQGNSAPDKSGLPSDRFSAERTGGSVSTLTIQRTQQEDSAVYLCASSLAEGLNYGYTFGSGTRLTVV.

The genes are TRBV6-5 and TRBJ1-1; weak D call: TRBD1 (6 bases). Deletions cut 2 bases from V and 6 bases from J, with 13 bases between. The CDR3 covers 14 residues. The germline V gene encodes CDR1 MNHEY and CDR2 SVGAGI. The CDR3 DNA sequence: TGTGCCAGCAGTTACCGCGGACAGTCTCCTGAAGCTTTCTTT. This sequence encodes CASSYRGQSPEAFF.

The J gene is TRBJ2-3, the V gene TRBV4-2; D is unresolved. The CDR3 length is 14 residues. V shed 1 base and J shed 6 bases, with 11 bases lying between them. Germline V gene data show CDR1 as LGHNA and CDR2 as YNFKEQ. CDR3 bases: TGTGCCAGCAGCCAAGGTATTACCACGGATACGCAGTATTTT. This sequence encodes CASSQGITTDTQYF.

The chain recombines TRBV5-4 with TRBJ1-2, with D possibly being TRBD1 (6 bases). With 3 bases removed from V and 0 bases from J, the gap between germline ends came to 12 bases. CDR1 SGHNT and CDR2 YYREEE come from the germline V gene (reference sequence). The CDR3 has 15 amino acids. The CDR3 loop reads CASSSGATSNYGYTF. Here the CDR3 DNA reads TGTGCCAGCAGCTCGGGGGCAACCTCTAACTATGGCTACACCTTC.

The chain employs TRBV4-1 and TRBJ2-1; 7 bases match TRBD1. Germline V gene sequence: CDR1 MGHRA, CDR2 YSYEKL. The CDR3 contains 11 residues. J lost 16 bases, V lost 4 bases, and 7 bases had no gene match. The CDR3 protein is CASSLDRVRFF. CDR3 DNA: TGCGCCAGCAGCCTCGACAGGGTGCGCTTCTTC.

The rearrangement uses TRBV6-1 and TRBJ2-4; 7 bases align to TRBD1. CDR3 length: 16 residues. Germline V CDR1 and CDR2: MNHNS, SASEGT. V trimming: 5 bases; J trimming: 6 bases; junction bases outside the gene matches: 13. This CDR3 reads CASSTRQGEVLNIQYF. In nucleotides, the CDR3 is TGTGCCAGCAGTACGCGACAGGGAGAGGTCCTAAACATTCAGTACTTC.

The chain links TRBV12-3 or TRBV12-4 to TRBJ1-4; D remains unclear. The CDR3 runs 13 residues. Trimming shortened V by 0 bases and J by 7 bases, and 6 bases separated the two germline ends. The CDR3 DNA is TGTGCCAGCAGTTTAGCGCTAGCTGAAAAACTGTTTTTT. This sequence encodes CASSLALAEKLFF.

This clonotype was counted at least ten times. The chain joins TRBV12-3 or TRBV12-4 to TRBJ1-2; D not certain. The CDR3 runs to 13 residues. Trimming pared 1 base from V and 4 bases from J, leaving 7 bases between. This CDR3 reads CASSLEPFYGYTF. The DNA of the CDR3 is TGTGCCAGCAGTTTAGAACCGTTCTATGGCTACACCTTC.

The rearrangement uses TRBV4-3 and TRBJ1-1; D unclear. Trimming cost V 0 bases and J 4 bases, with 6 bases left between them. The CDR3 runs to 13 residues. Germline CDR1 is LGHNA and CDR2 is YSLEER. The CDR3 sequence is CASSQDYSTEAFF. CDR3 DNA: TGCGCCAGCAGCCAAGATTACAGCACTGAAGCTTTCTTT.

V and J are TRBV10-3 and TRBJ2-3; D is uncertain. Trimming cost V 2 bases and J 0 bases, with 9 bases left between them. CDR3 length: 15 residues. CDR1 is ENHRY, CDR2 SYGVKD, per germline. The CDR3 protein is CAISERPSSTDTQYF. In DNA, the CDR3 is TGTGCCATCAGTGAGAGACCGTCTAGCACAGATACGCAGTATTTT.

The chain combines TRBV5-1 with TRBJ2-2, with 7 bases that match TRBD1. The germline V gene has CDR1 SGHRS and CDR2 YFSETQ. The V gene end was trimmed by 4 bases and the J gene end by 0 bases; junction bases not matched to a gene: 3. The CDR3 consists of 15 residues. The CDR3 reads CASSPGTANTGELFF. In DNA, the CDR3 is TGCGCCAGCAGCCCCGGGACAGCGAACACCGGGGAGCTGTTTTTT.

The chain has TRBV20-1 and TRBJ2-1; 9 positions agree with TRBD2. This CDR3 has 15 amino acids. J was trimmed by 7 bases and V by 8 bases; bases with no gene match: 15. The germline CDR1 and CDR2 sequences are DFQATT and SNEGSKA (reference sequence). CDR3 region: CSTPAGGSPINEQFF. The DNA for the CDR3 is TGCAGTACCCCAGCGGGAGGTTCCCCTATAAATGAGCAGTTCTTC.

Within the sample, this clonotype is medium-sized. The chain employs TRBV7-2 and TRBJ2-7; D unresolved. Germline-derived CDR1 and CDR2 are SGHTA and FQGNSA. The CDR3 runs 13 residues. Trimming pared 2 bases from V and 5 bases from J, leaving 10 bases between. DNA for the CDR3: TGTGCCAGCAGCTTAAGAAGTCGGGACGAGCAGTACTTC. This encodes CASSLRSRDEQYF.

The table lists this clonotype with a few counts. The J gene is TRBJ2-1, the V gene TRBV19; the match to TRBD2 covers 9 bases. Germline CDR1 and CDR2: LNHDA and SQIVND (reference sequence). This CDR3 region has 16 residues. V dropped 9 bases and J dropped 7; count of bases not matched to a gene: 16. The CDR3 nucleotides read TGTGCCAGCACCGGGACTAGCCGGCGTGGATCAAATGAGCAGTTCTTC. Its protein is CASTGTSRRGSNEQFF.

V gene TRBV20-1 combines with J gene TRBJ2-7, with 7 bases aligning to TRBD2. Germline CDR1 DFQATT, CDR2 SNEGSKA (reference sequence). V lost 1 base to trimming and J lost 2 bases; unmatched junction nucleotides: 5. The CDR3 has 14 residues. CDR3 bases: TGCAGTGCTAGAGTTTATAGCGGGCCCTACGAGCAGTACTTC. Protein: CSARVYSGPYEQYF.

The chain links TRBV20-1 to TRBJ2-5, with TRBD1 matching 8 bases. The CDR3 runs to 15 residues. The V gene's germline CDR1 is DFQATT and CDR2 SNEGSKA (reference sequence). V was pared by 4 bases and J by 5 bases, with 12 bases of the junction left unmatched. CDR3 protein: CSAKGARGLSETQYF. CDR3 DNA sequence: TGCAGTGCTAAAGGGGCCAGGGGGCTGTCGGAGACCCAGTACTTC.

The chain joins TRBV3-1 to TRBJ1-2; D gene unclear. The V and J ends lost 4 bases and 4 bases respectively, with 4 bases between them. The germline V gene has CDR1 LGHDT and CDR2 YNNKEL (reference sequence). This CDR3 comprises 11 residues. The CDR3 DNA follows: TGTGCCAGCAGCCCCCCCTATGGCTACACCTTC. Translated: CASSPPYGYTF. The full variable domain, rest sourced from reference TRBV3-1 and TRBJ1-2, is DTAVSQTPKYLVTQMGNDKSIKCEQNLGHDTMYWYKQDSKKFLKIMFSYNNKELIINETVPNRFSPKSPDKAHLNLHINSLELGDSAVYFCASSPPYGYTFGSGTRLTVV.

The chain is built from TRBV5-5 and TRBJ2-1; a possible D gene is TRBD2 (5 bases). This CDR3 is built from 14 residues. Germline CDR1 reads SGHKS; CDR2 reads YYEKEE (reference sequence). Trimming left V 0 bases short and J 4 bases short, with 8 bases between. The CDR3 sequence is CASSLATGYNEQFF. The CDR3 nucleotides are TGTGCCAGCAGCTTGGCAACGGGGTACAATGAGCAGTTCTTC.

In its sample, this clonotype was seen once. This chain uses TRBV5-1 with TRBJ2-2; possible D gene TRBD2, 7 bases. The length of the CDR3 is 15 residues. Per germline, CDR1 SGHRS and CDR2 YFSETQ. The V end lost 3 bases, the J end lost 2 bases, and 11 bases lay between the germline ends. The CDR3 nucleotides are TGCGCCAGCAGCTCGGGGGGACACAACACCGGGGAGCTGTTTTTT. It encodes CASSSGGHNTGELFF.

The rearrangement uses TRBV18 and TRBJ2-7; the D call may be TRBD1 or TRBD2 (6 bases each). V was pared by 6 bases and J by 6 bases, with 21 bases between. CDR3 length equals 15 residues. Per germline, CDR1 KGHSH and CDR2 LQKENI. The CDR3 loop reads CASSRTGGGPSEQYF. CDR3 nucleotide sequence: TGTGCCAGCTCGCGTACAGGAGGGGGGCCTTCCGAGCAGTACTTC. The complete variable domain, with remaining parts taken from reference TRBV18 and TRBJ2-7, reads NAGVMQNPRHLVRRRGQEARLRCSPMKGHSHVYWYRQLPEEGLKFMVYLQKENIIDESGMPKERFSAEFPKEGPSILRIQQVVRGDSAAYFCASSRTGGGPSEQYFGPGTRLTVT.

V and J are TRBV9 and TRBJ1-2; tentative D call: TRBD1 (6 bases). V lost 4 bases to trimming and J lost 2 bases, with 12 bases between them. The CDR3 loop spans 14 amino acids. Germline loops: CDR1 SGDLS, CDR2 YYNGEE. In DNA form, the CDR3 reads TGTGCCAGCAGCCTCGCAGGGGCGAACTATGGCTACACCTTC. This gives the protein CASSLAGANYGYTF. Full variable domain (outside the CDR3, taken from reference TRBV9 and TRBJ1-2): DSGVTQTPKHLITATGQRVTLRCSPRSGDLSVYWYQQSLDQGLQFLIQYYNGEERAKGNILERFSAQQFPDLHSELNLSSLELGDSALYFCASSLAGANYGYTFGSGTRLTVV.

V gene TRBV29-1 combines with J gene TRBJ2-3, with a tentative D call TRBD2 (6 bases). Germline CDR1 SQVTM, CDR2 ANQGSEA. V dropped 5 bases and J dropped 0 bases, with 18 bases sitting between them. The CDR3 runs to 16 residues. In nucleotides, the CDR3 is TGCAGCGTTAAAGTCCTGCGGGGCCTCAGCACAGATACGCAGTATTTT. The encoded protein is CSVKVLRGLSTDTQYF.